The clone carrying this TCR beta chain appeared many times. Its specificity is not known. The sample is drawn from a study of T cells after yellow fever vaccination. Study-wide points: Abundant clonotypes (contaminants from the bulk population) could be present in FACS-sorted repertoires. Reappearance after the booster was seen for most primary-vaccination clones, at 95% to 97% CD4 and around 88% CD8.

Synthesis of TCR cDNA relied on 5'RACE template switching, which attached a universal primer site and UMIs. TCRdb itself ran the 5' RACE reads through MiXCR, one entry per CDR3 protein. The sample carries some 250,000 distinct CDR3 sequences, about 3.9% recorded once. The CDR3 runs to 15 residues. Trimming took 5 bases from V and 6 from J; bases not matched to a gene: 5. Looked up from germline, CDR1 is SGHTA and CDR2 is FQGNSA. This clonotype was obtained from a man aged 18-30 years who received the YFV17D yellow fever vaccine. The chain uses TRBV7-2 and TRBJ2-3; TRBD2 agrees at 13 bases. This sample comprised PBMCs, obtained 15 days after the yellow fever booster vaccination. The chain's CDR3 is CASSPLAGGSDTQYF. The CDR3 DNA sequence: TGTGCCAGCAGCCCACTAGCGGGGGGGTCTGATACGCAGTATTTT.